These 23 T cell receptor beta chains share one sample of origin, sequenced in a study of monozygotic twins with inflammatory bowel disease. From its re-call of the 5' RACE reads, TCRdb lists each CDR3 protein once, without DNA. This repertoire includes some 450,000 distinct CDR3 sequences. The sequenced material came from blood. The receptors originated from a human donor with ulcerative colitis or Crohn's disease, or a healthy co-twin of an affected twin (not recorded which).

CDR3 in amino acids: CASSFGVENEQFF. The chain employs TRBV5-1 and TRBJ2-1. The CDR3 length is 13 residues. The germline V gene has CDR1 SGHRS and CDR2 YFSETQ.

J is TRBJ2-1 and V is TRBV5-6; TCRdb selects TRBD1, and the lack of DNA leaves this call unchecked. Germline CDR1 is SGHDT and CDR2 is YYEEEE. The CDR3 is 17 amino acids. CDR3 sequence: CASRIDGGSSSYNEQFF.

The chain links TRBV6-5 to TRBJ1-4; TCRdb picks TRBD1, but there is no DNA to check that call. The CDR3 is 16 residues long. Germline CDR1 is MNHEY and CDR2 is SVGAGI. The CDR3 loop is CASSYPPTGGNEGLFF.

The chain recombines TRBV10-3 with TRBJ2-3; TCRdb's D call of TRBD2 is untestable without DNA. This CDR3 is built from 16 residues. Germline CDR1 reads ENHRY; CDR2 reads SYGVKD. Here the CDR3 reads CAISASLAGVADTQYF.

The chain carries TRBV7-9 and TRBJ2-7; TCRdb designates TRBD1, a call that cannot be tested without DNA. Germline V gene lookup returns CDR1 SEHNR and CDR2 FQNEAQ (reference sequence). There are 15 residues in the CDR3. CDR3 residues: CASSFPRQGTYEQYF.

V gene TRBV20-1 combines with J gene TRBJ2-7. Germline V lookup: CDR1 DFQATT, CDR2 SNEGSKA (reference sequence). The CDR3 has 14 amino acids. Here the CDR3 reads CSARLSGRTYEQYF.

The chain employs TRBV7-9 and TRBJ1-2. This CDR3 is built from 13 residues. Germline CDR1 reads SEHNR; CDR2 reads FQNEAQ (reference sequence). The CDR3 sequence: CASSFSKSYGYTF.

This chain uses TRBV27 with TRBJ2-3; TCRdb reports TRBD1, a call that lacks DNA to check it against. CDR1 MNHEY and CDR2 SMNVEV come from the germline V gene (reference sequence). There are 15 residues in the CDR3. This CDR3 is CASSLSPLRADTQYF.

The chain employs TRBV7-9 and TRBJ1-5; TCRdb's D gene call, TRBD1, goes unchecked for lack of DNA. Germline assignment: CDR1 SEHNR and CDR2 FQNEAQ (reference sequence). CDR3 length: 14 residues. CDR3 loop: CASSHQGDNQPQHF.

The chain joins TRBV28 to TRBJ2-1. This CDR3 region has 12 residues. Germline values: CDR1 MDHEN, CDR2 SYDVKM. The CDR3 loop reads CASIGPFNEQFF.

This chain uses TRBV29-1 with TRBJ1-2; TCRdb's D gene call, TRBD1, goes unchecked for lack of DNA. This CDR3 spans 15 amino acids. Germline assignment: CDR1 SQVTM and CDR2 ANQGSEA. The chain's CDR3 is CSVSGDRGLNYGYTF. The full variable domain, with the rest looked up from reference TRBV29-1 and TRBJ1-2, is SAVISQKPSRDICQRGTSLTIQCQVDSQVTMMFWYRQQPGQSLTLIATANQGSEATYESGFVIDKFPISRPNLTFSTLTVSNMSPEDSSIYLCSVSGDRGLNYGYTFGSGTRLTVV.

The chain has TRBV4-3 and TRBJ2-7; the D call of TRBD2 rests on TCRdb alone, since no DNA is present to check it. Germline V lookup: CDR1 LGHNA, CDR2 YSLEER. This CDR3 region has 15 residues. CDR3 amino acids: CASSQKRLAGHEQYF.

This chain links TRBV27 with TRBJ2-4. The germline CDR1 and CDR2 sequences are MNHEY and SMNVEV (reference sequence). The CDR3 sequence is 15 residues long. The CDR3 region is CASSLSFRVFNIQYF.

V gene TRBV30 combines with J gene TRBJ2-1; the TCRdb call, TRBD1, lacks DNA for checking. This CDR3 has 14 amino acids. Germline lookup yields CDR1 GTSNPN and CDR2 SVGIG (reference sequence). CDR3 region: CAWSVGTQYNEQFF.

The CDR3 sequence is CATEPTGLQFLSGNTIYF. This chain joins TRBV12-3 or TRBV12-4 and TRBJ1-3; TCRdb's D call of TRBD1 is untestable without DNA. This CDR3 has 18 amino acids.

V gene TRBV14 combines with J gene TRBJ2-7. From germline, CDR1 is SGHDN and CDR2 FVKESK. The CDR3 loop spans 14 amino acids. This CDR3 reads CASSLRQSSYEQYF.

This CDR3 is CASGPGANTEAFF. This rearrangement joins TRBV12-5 to TRBJ1-1; the TCRdb call, TRBD1, lacks DNA for checking. Germline-derived CDR1 and CDR2 are LGHNT and FRNRAP. The CDR3 extends over 13 amino acids.

The chain combines TRBV9 with TRBJ1-3. The germline V gene has CDR1 SGDLS and CDR2 YYNGEE. The CDR3 runs to 14 residues. The CDR3 spells CASSDQVSGNTIYF.

The chain recombines TRBV5-1 with TRBJ1-2. Germline V gene sequence: CDR1 SGHRS, CDR2 YFSETQ. This CDR3 has 14 amino acids. CDR3 loop: CASSLVRGNYGYTF.

This sequence joins TRBV24-1 and TRBJ2-1; TCRdb calls TRBD1, which cannot be checked without DNA. The CDR3 is 16 residues long. From germline, CDR1 is KGHDR and CDR2 SFDVKD. The CDR3: CATSDPTGATLNEQFF.

The chain uses TRBV7-9 and TRBJ1-4; TCRdb selects TRBD1, and the lack of DNA leaves this call unchecked. The CDR3 is 13 residues long. Germline assignment: CDR1 SEHNR and CDR2 FQNEAQ (reference sequence). CDR3 in amino acids: CASSLGADEKLFF.

The rearrangement links TRBV2 to TRBJ1-6. Germline V CDR1 and CDR2: SNHLY, FYNNEI. CDR3 length: 18 residues. Here the CDR3 reads CASSDKLGGSSYNSPLHF. The complete variable domain, with remaining parts taken from reference TRBV2 and TRBJ1-6, reads EPEVTQTPSHQVTQMGQEVILRCVPISNHLYFYWYRQILGQKVEFLVSFYNNEISEKSEIFDDQFSVERPDGSNFTLKIRSTKLEDSAMYFCASSDKLGGSSYNSPLHFGNGTRLTVT.

The J gene is TRBJ2-3, the V gene TRBV20-1; TCRdb proposes TRBD2, but this gene call is untestable without DNA. CDR1 is DFQATT and CDR2 is SNEGSKA in the germline V gene (reference sequence). The CDR3 consists of 14 residues. CDR3 loop: CSARAEGRADTQYF.